This TCR beta chain was identified in a study of CD8+ T cells in alopecia areata. About the study: At a dose of 5 to 10 mg twice daily, oral tofacitinib was given to treated patients. Study conclusions and caveats: In scalp, tofacitinib significantly decreased clonality and expanded CD8+ clones among the top 100. Higher clonality was seen in lesional scalp than in normal scalp, especially in alopecia totalis/universalis.

Trimming cost V 4 bases and J 8 bases, with 14 bases left between them. The CDR3 is made up of 14 amino acids. CDR1 is MGHRA, CDR2 YSYEKL, per germline. Treatment denoted: oral pan-JAK inhibitor, 5-10 mg twice daily. RNA extraction was followed by reverse transcription into cDNA, which acted as the sequencing template. Using immunoSEQ multiplex PCR, the repertoire was profiled, and TCRdb retains in-frame clones only, with some absent. The table records approximately 140,000 clones, roughly 82% of them present only once. In its sample, this clone was seen once. Its antigen remains unidentified. The chain recombines TRBV4-1 with TRBJ1-4; perhaps TRBD1 as D (6 bases). This TCR was recovered from a human donor with alopecia areata. This sample comprised CD8+ T cells sorted from blood, obtained at week 4, from a patient treated with tofacitinib. CDR3 nucleotides: TGCGCCAGCAGCCCGACAGGTGTAAGCGAAAAACTGTTTTTT. Amino acid sequence: CASSPTGVSEKLFF.